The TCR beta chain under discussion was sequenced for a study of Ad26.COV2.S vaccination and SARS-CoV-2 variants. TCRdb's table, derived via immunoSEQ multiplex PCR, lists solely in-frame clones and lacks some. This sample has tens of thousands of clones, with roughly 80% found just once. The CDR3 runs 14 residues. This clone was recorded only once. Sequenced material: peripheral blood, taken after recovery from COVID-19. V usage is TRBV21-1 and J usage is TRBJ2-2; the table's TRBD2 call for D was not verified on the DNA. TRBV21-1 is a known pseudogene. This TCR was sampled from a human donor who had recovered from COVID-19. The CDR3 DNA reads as TGTGCCAGCTGTGGCGGCCCGAACACCGGGGAGCTGTTTTTT. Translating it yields CASCGGPNTGELFF.